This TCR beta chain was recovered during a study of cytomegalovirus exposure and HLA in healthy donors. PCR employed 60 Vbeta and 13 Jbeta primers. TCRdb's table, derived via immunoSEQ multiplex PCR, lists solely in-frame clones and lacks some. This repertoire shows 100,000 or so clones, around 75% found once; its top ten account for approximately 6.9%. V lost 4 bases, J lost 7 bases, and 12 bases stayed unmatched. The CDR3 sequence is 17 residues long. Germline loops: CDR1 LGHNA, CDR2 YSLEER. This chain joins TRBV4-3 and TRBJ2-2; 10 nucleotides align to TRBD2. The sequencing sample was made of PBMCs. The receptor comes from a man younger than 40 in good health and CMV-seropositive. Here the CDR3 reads CASSPRGAGGRGGELFF. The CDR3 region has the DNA TGCGCCAGCAGCCCGAGGGGAGCGGGGGGGCGGGGCGGGGAGCTGTTTTTT.